A single sample is the source of the 6 T cell receptor beta chains below, sequenced in a study of graft-versus-host responses after intestinal transplantation. Measured with immunoSEQ multiplex PCR; TCRdb has only the in-frame clones, and not every one. The sample has some 140,000 clones, roughly 91% seen once. The antigens these receptors bind are not known. The sequencing here drew on unstimulated CD4+ T cells sorted from spleen or lymph node cells, taken before intestinal transplant. The receptor source for this set is a human donor who received an intestinal transplant.

The chain carries TRBV4-3 and TRBJ2-7; D is unclear. From germline, CDR1 is LGHNA and CDR2 YSLEER. This CDR3 has 15 amino acids. Trimming removed 1 base from V and 0 bases from J, with 10 bases in between. The CDR3 loop reads CASSQAVHFSYEQYF. The DNA for the CDR3 is TGCGCCAGCAGCCAAGCGGTACATTTCTCCTACGAGCAGTACTTC.

The rearrangement uses TRBV27 and TRBJ2-1, with 10 bases identical to TRBD2. The CDR3 length is 15 residues. V was pared by 5 bases and J by 4 bases, with 5 bases of the junction left unmatched. Germline V lookup: CDR1 MNHEY, CDR2 SMNVEV (reference sequence). The CDR3 region is CASSSGRVEYNEQFF. The CDR3 region has the DNA TGTGCCAGCAGTAGCGGGAGGGTGGAGTACAATGAGCAGTTCTTC.

The chain links TRBV13 to TRBJ1-6; no definite D call. V was pared by 7 bases and J by 7 bases, with 14 bases between. Germline V lookup: CDR1 PRHDT, CDR2 FYEKMQ (reference sequence). The CDR3 is made up of 14 amino acids. The CDR3 DNA reads as TGTGCCAGCACCAATCGGGCGGGGAATTCACCCCTCCACTTT. Translation gives CASTNRAGNSPLHF.

This clone was observed a single time. The chain recombines TRBV10-2 with TRBJ1-2, with D perhaps matching TRBD1 (5 bases). Germline CDR1 reads WSHSY; CDR2 reads SAAADI. The CDR3 extends over 16 amino acids. Trimming removed 8 bases from V and 4 bases from J, with 23 bases in between. The CDR3 nucleotides read TGCGCCAGCGGCCGGGACTCGGGGATTGGAAGCTATGGCTACACCTTC. It encodes CASGRDSGIGSYGYTF.

This clone was counted a single time. The chain joins TRBV30 to TRBJ2-5, with D tentatively TRBD1 (6 bases). CDR3 length: 12 residues. In germline, CDR1 is GTSNPN, CDR2 SVGIG (reference sequence). Trimming left V 3 bases short and J 3 bases short, with 8 bases between. CDR3 loop: CAWSSGEETQYF. For the CDR3, the DNA is TGTGCCTGGAGCTCAGGGGAAGAGACCCAGTACTTC.

The V call is TRBV19, the J call TRBJ1-2; the D gene is possibly TRBD1 (5 bases). CDR1 is LNHDA, CDR2 SQIVND, per germline (reference sequence). V was shortened by 6 bases and J by 2 bases, with 16 bases between the two germline ends. The CDR3 sequence is 15 residues long. CDR3: CASSIGAGSNYGYTF. In DNA, the CDR3 is TGTGCCAGTAGCATCGGAGCAGGGTCGAACTATGGCTACACCTTC. Looking up the rest from reference TRBV19 and TRBJ1-2 gives the full variable domain: DGGITQSPKYLFRKEGQNVTLSCEQNLNHDAMYWYRQDPGQGLRLIYYSQIVNDFQKGDIAEGYSVSREKKESFPLTVTSAQKNPTAFYLCASSIGAGSNYGYTFGSGTRLTVV.